The 32 T cell receptor beta chains below were found in one sample sequenced in a study of T cell changes during pregnancy in multiple sclerosis. Produced via immunoSEQ multiplex PCR; TCRdb's table is partial and in-frame only. The table records some 42,000 clones, just over 90% of them present only once. Sequencing was performed on CD4+ T cells from peripheral blood mononuclear cells, taken in the third trimester of pregnancy. The source is a female donor with multiple sclerosis, enrolled in a pregnancy study.

Comments on this clone: The same CDR3 can be traced to other DNA sequences in this sample. The chain is built from TRBV19 and TRBJ2-3; 11 nucleotides align to TRBD2. This CDR3 spans 12 amino acids. V lost 9 bases, J lost 6 bases, and 2 bases stayed unmatched. The germline V gene encodes CDR1 LNHDA and CDR2 SQIVND (reference sequence). The CDR3 DNA reads TGTGCCAGCAGACTAGCGGGGGATACGCAGTATTTT. Translated: CASRLAGDTQYF.

V gene TRBV28 combines with J gene TRBJ2-6, with D possibly TRBD2 on 6 matching bases. Germline V lookup: CDR1 MDHEN, CDR2 SYDVKM. The CDR3 runs to 15 residues. The V end was cut by 5 bases, the J end by 2 bases, with 10 bases between. CDR3 nucleotides: TGTGCCAGCAGTCCCGGGACTCCTGGGGCCAACGTCCTGACTTTC. Its protein is CASSPGTPGANVLTF.

V is TRBV5-1 and J is TRBJ2-5, with TRBD2 as a possible D gene (5 bases). Looked up from germline, CDR1 is SGHRS and CDR2 is YFSETQ. V was clipped by 1 base and J by 4 bases, with 14 bases between them. The CDR3 is 15 residues long. CDR3 nucleotides: TGCGCCAGCAGCTTGTTTCCGGGGTCGGGAGAGACCCAGTACTTC. This encodes CASSLFPGSGETQYF.

This clone appeared a single time. The chain is built from TRBV19 and TRBJ1-6, with no clear D. V was pared by 8 bases and J by 6 bases, with 11 bases between. Per germline, CDR1 LNHDA and CDR2 SQIVND (reference sequence). The CDR3 is 13 amino acids. The CDR3 is CASRRSSNSPLHF. The CDR3 DNA follows: TGTGCCAGTCGGCGGAGTTCTAATTCACCCCTCCACTTT. Complete variable domain (other parts from reference TRBV19 and TRBJ1-6): DGGITQSPKYLFRKEGQNVTLSCEQNLNHDAMYWYRQDPGQGLRLIYYSQIVNDFQKGDIAEGYSVSREKKESFPLTVTSAQKNPTAFYLCASRRSSNSPLHFGNGTRLTVT.

The DNA for the CDR3 is TGTGCCAGCAGCCAAGTCGGAAGGGGTCTGAACACTGAAGCTTTCTTT. Translation gives CASSQVGRGLNTEAFF. The V call is TRBV4-2, the J call TRBJ1-1, with D maybe TRBD1 (5 bases). Germline values: CDR1 LGHNA, CDR2 YNFKEQ. Trimming stripped 1 base from V and 0 bases from J, with 12 bases between. The CDR3 extends over 16 amino acids.

This clone is a singleton in its sample. The chain recombines TRBV27 with TRBJ2-2; 12 bases map to TRBD2. The V segment lost 5 bases and the J segment 4 bases; nucleotides outside the gene matches: 14. This CDR3 region has 19 residues. Germline CDR1 MNHEY, CDR2 SMNVEV (reference sequence). The CDR3 DNA reads TGTGCCAGCAGTCCCCTAGGACTAGCGGGAAGGAGGGGCACCGGGGAGCTGTTTTTT. This sequence encodes CASSPLGLAGRRGTGELFF.

The gene calls are TRBV5-8 and TRBJ1-1; D gene unclear. V was cut by 5 bases and J by 5 bases, with 7 bases left in between. Germline V gives CDR1 SGHTS, CDR2 YDEGEE. This CDR3 is 11 amino acids long. This chain's CDR3 is CASRRKTEAFF. In DNA, the CDR3 is TGTGCCAGCAGGAGAAAAACTGAAGCTTTCTTT.

This chain connects TRBV18 to TRBJ1-2, with a weak D call TRBD1 (6 bases). Trimming stripped 2 bases from V and 6 bases from J, with 16 bases between. The CDR3 extends over 15 amino acids. In germline, CDR1 is KGHSH, CDR2 LQKENI. DNA for the CDR3: TGTGCCAGCTCACCAGCCCTACAGGGTATGGATGGCTACACCTTC. It codes for CASSPALQGMDGYTF.

The count of this clone is one. The rearrangement joins TRBV9 to TRBJ1-5; no clear D. The CDR3 has 14 residues. Trimming removed 4 bases from V and 7 bases from J, with 15 bases in between. CDR1 and CDR2 from the germline V gene are SGDLS and YYNGEE. The CDR3, as DNA: TGTGCCAGCAGCCCGCCGGGAGTTTGGCAGCCCCAGCATTTT. Encoded protein: CASSPPGVWQPQHF. The complete variable domain, with remaining parts taken from reference TRBV9 and TRBJ1-5, reads DSGVTQTPKHLITATGQRVTLRCSPRSGDLSVYWYQQSLDQGLQFLIQYYNGEERAKGNILERFSAQQFPDLHSELNLSSLELGDSALYFCASSPPGVWQPQHFGDGTRLSIL.

The chain couples TRBV2 to TRBJ2-2, with 11 bases fitting TRBD2. Trimming cost V 2 bases and J 6 bases; bases outside gene matches: 2. Germline V CDR1 and CDR2: SNHLY, FYNNEI. The CDR3 consists of 15 residues. CDR3 region: CASSELTSGAGELFF. CDR3 DNA: TGTGCCAGCAGTGAATTGACTAGCGGGGCCGGGGAGCTGTTTTTT.

V usage is TRBV6-5 and J usage is TRBJ2-3; TRBD2 is a possible D gene (5 bases). CDR3 size: 14 residues. The V end was cut by 5 bases, the J end by 5 bases, with 14 bases between. The germline gives CDR1 MNHEY, CDR2 SVGAGI. CDR3 region: CASSRSSNRDTQYF. In DNA, the CDR3 is TGTGCCAGCAGTAGGTCTAGCAATAGAGATACGCAGTATTTT.

This chain links TRBV19 with TRBJ2-3; TRBD1 matches 8 bases. In germline, CDR1 is LNHDA, CDR2 SQIVND (reference sequence). V dropped 11 bases and J dropped 5; count of bases not matched to a gene: 12. The CDR3 extends over 14 amino acids. Here the CDR3 DNA reads TGTGCCGTCTCCGACAGGGGTAGTATAGATACGCAGTATTTT. It specifies CAVSDRGSIDTQYF.

Regarding this clone: One end of the junction is discordant with germline, which a read error may explain. The chain combines TRBV2 with TRBJ2-1; 7 nucleotides agree with TRBD2. Germline V lookup: CDR1 SNHLY, CDR2 FYNNEI. The CDR3 length is 15 residues. The chain's CDR3 is CASSEVTSSHNEQFF. The CDR3 DNA is TGTGCCAGCAGTGAAGTGACTAGCTCCCACAATGAGCAGTTCTTC.

Concerning this clone: The junction does not match germline at one end; this may be a read error. V gene TRBV5-1 combines with J gene TRBJ2-1, with 16 nucleotides matching TRBD2. This CDR3 comprises 17 residues. From germline, CDR1 is SGHRS and CDR2 YFSETQ. CDR3 in amino acids: CASSLRGLAGGYSEQFF. CDR3 sequence (DNA): TGCGCCAGCAGCTTGCGGGGACTAGCGGGAGGGTACAGTGAGCAGTTCTTC. The full variable domain, with the rest looked up from reference TRBV5-1 and TRBJ2-1, is KAGVTQTPRYLIKTRGQQVTLSCSPISGHRSVSWYQQTPGQGLQFLFEYFSETQRNKGNFPGRFSGRQFSNSRSEMNVSTLELGDSALYLCASSLRGLAGGYSEQFFGPGTRLTVL.

The chain joins TRBV13 to TRBJ2-3; 11 nucleotides match TRBD2. The germline V gene has CDR1 PRHDT and CDR2 FYEKMQ (reference sequence). Trimming at V came to 7 bases and at J to 2 bases, leaving 5 bases not matched to a gene. This CDR3 contains 15 residues. DNA of the CDR3: TGTGCCAGCATCAGACTAGCGGGACCCACAGATACGCAGTATTTT. It codes for CASIRLAGPTDTQYF.

The chain is built from TRBV20-1 and TRBJ2-7; D perhaps matches TRBD2 (5 bases). V lost 5 bases and J lost 6, with 11 bases in between. CDR3 length: 11 residues. Per germline, CDR1 DFQATT and CDR2 SNEGSKA (reference sequence). CDR3 sequence (DNA): TGCAGTGCTGCCACTAGTTTCGAGCAGTACTTC. Protein product: CSAATSFEQYF.

This clone has only one observation. The chain is built from TRBV20-1 and TRBJ2-7, with D uncertain. Germline CDR1 reads DFQATT; CDR2 reads SNEGSKA (reference sequence). This CDR3 contains 11 residues. V lost 1 base and J 3 bases, leaving 4 bases between the germline ends. The CDR3 loop is CSARGVYEQYF. The CDR3 DNA follows: TGCAGTGCTAGAGGCGTCTACGAGCAGTACTTC.

This rearrangement joins TRBV7-9 to TRBJ1-2; D is perhaps TRBD1 (5 bases). V was shortened by 1 base and J by 4 bases, with 10 bases between the two germline ends. The CDR3 sequence is 14 residues long. The V gene's germline CDR1 is SEHNR and CDR2 FQNEAQ (reference sequence). The CDR3 DNA follows: TGTGCCAGCAGCTTAGATAGGGGTGGCTATGGCTACACCTTC. Its protein product is CASSLDRGGYGYTF.

The chain uses TRBV7-9 and TRBJ2-6; D is possibly TRBD1 (5 bases). Germline V gene data show CDR1 as SEHNR and CDR2 as FQNEAQ (reference sequence). Deletions cut 6 bases from V and 0 bases from J, with 18 bases between. CDR3 length: 18 residues. CDR3 bases: TGTGCCAGCAGACCCATTGTGACAGAATACTCTGGGGCCAACGTCCTGACTTTC. Translation: CASRPIVTEYSGANVLTF.

This clone showed up just a few times. The chain uses TRBV4-2 and TRBJ1-1; D may be TRBD1 (5 bases). Germline V gives CDR1 LGHNA, CDR2 YNFKEQ. CDR3 length equals 13 residues. V was cut by 1 base and J by 11 bases, with 14 bases left in between. This CDR3 is CASSQVGTEGAFF. The DNA of the CDR3 is TGTGCCAGCAGCCAAGTGGGGACGGAGGGGGCTTTCTTT.

The rearrangement uses TRBV2 and TRBJ2-1; 9 bases map to TRBD2. Unmatched junction bases numbered 5, after V lost 6 bases and J lost 5 bases. The germline gives CDR1 SNHLY, CDR2 FYNNEI. CDR3 size: 14 residues. The CDR3, as DNA: TGTGCCAGCAGCGGACTAGCGTCGAACAATGAGCAGTTCTTC. Its translation is CASSGLASNNEQFF.

J is TRBJ2-1 and V is TRBV15; TRBD2 matches at 12 bases. This CDR3 is 19 amino acids long. Germline V gene lookup returns CDR1 LNHNV and CDR2 YYDKDF (reference sequence). V shed 0 bases, J shed 2 bases, and the junction held 8 bases outside the gene matches. The CDR3 reads CATSRDLAGGPGAYNEQFF. The CDR3 nucleotides are TGTGCCACCAGCAGAGATCTAGCGGGAGGGCCAGGGGCCTACAATGAGCAGTTCTTC.

As to this clone: At one boundary the junction diverges from the germline segment, which might be a read error. The chain uses TRBV6-1 and TRBJ1-4, with 8 bases identical to TRBD1. CDR3 length: 14 amino acids. Per germline, CDR1 MNHNS and CDR2 SASEGT. The CDR3 reads CASSHRDRIPPPHF. The DNA of the CDR3 is TGTGCCAGCAGCCACCGGGACAGGATCCCCCCGCCCCATTTT.

V is TRBV11-3 and J is TRBJ1-6, with 7 bases aligning to TRBD1. V was clipped by 5 bases and J by 6 bases; unmatched bases: 4. Germline-derived CDR1 and CDR2 are SGHNT and YENEEA. The CDR3 runs to 14 residues. The CDR3 spells CASSQGQTNSPLHF. The DNA of the CDR3 is TGTGCCAGCAGCCAGGGACAGACTAATTCACCCCTCCACTTT.

J is TRBJ2-3 and V is TRBV4-3; tentatively, D is TRBD1 (6 bases). CDR3 size: 14 residues. The germline V and J ends were trimmed by 4 bases and 6 bases, with 14 bases remaining between them. CDR1 LGHNA and CDR2 YSLEER come from the germline V gene. The CDR3 DNA follows: TGCGCCAGCAGCCGGGGGCGCGAGGCGGATACGCAGTATTTT. This encodes CASSRGREADTQYF.

The gene calls are TRBV10-3 and TRBJ1-1, with D maybe TRBD1 (5 bases). Germline loops: CDR1 ENHRY, CDR2 SYGVKD. CDR3 length: 13 amino acids. V gave up 6 bases and J gave up 0 bases, with 8 bases separating them. CDR3 bases: TGTGCCATCAGCGCAGGGCTGAACACTGAAGCTTTCTTT. This encodes CAISAGLNTEAFF.

This chain uses TRBV29-1 with TRBJ1-2; no definite D call. CDR1 is SQVTM and CDR2 is ANQGSEA in the germline V gene. The germline V and J ends were trimmed by 4 bases and 4 bases, with 19 bases remaining between them. CDR3 length: 15 residues. The CDR3 region has the DNA TGCAGCGTTGTGGTGGGGAGGGCAGGCACCTATGGCTACACCTTC. Translating gives CSVVVGRAGTYGYTF.

The V gene is TRBV7-2, the J gene TRBJ2-3; the D is unclear. The ends were cut back, 5 bases at V and 0 bases at J, with 6 bases in the middle. The CDR3 covers 13 residues. The V gene's germline CDR1 is SGHTA and CDR2 FQGNSA. This CDR3 is CASSTVSTDTQYF. For the CDR3, the DNA is TGTGCCAGCAGCACAGTAAGCACAGATACGCAGTATTTT.

The rearrangement uses TRBV4-1 and TRBJ2-5; 8 positions match TRBD1. The junction had 4 bases not matched to a gene; V was cut back by 3 bases and J by 1 base. The CDR3 extends over 15 amino acids. CDR1 is MGHRA, CDR2 YSYEKL, per germline. CDR3 nucleotide sequence: TGCGCCAGCAGCCAGCCTGGGACAGGCCAAGAGACCCAGTACTTC. This gives the protein CASSQPGTGQETQYF.

V gene TRBV10-2 combines with J gene TRBJ2-1, with 10 bases fitting TRBD1. V dropped 6 bases and J dropped 5; count of bases not matched to a gene: 10. Germline CDR1 is WSHSY and CDR2 is SAAADI. The CDR3 length is 16 residues. CDR3 residues: CASRKEPGTGDNEQFF. CDR3 nucleotide sequence: TGCGCCAGCAGAAAAGAACCCGGGACAGGGGACAATGAGCAGTTCTTC.

This chain connects TRBV5-1 to TRBJ1-1, with 11 bases lining up with TRBD1. Germline lookup yields CDR1 SGHRS and CDR2 YFSETQ. V shed 2 bases, J shed 1 base, and the junction held 4 bases outside the gene matches. The CDR3 length is 16 residues. The CDR3 reads CASSFLGTGGNTEAFF. For the CDR3, the DNA is TGCGCCAGCAGCTTCCTCGGGACAGGGGGGAACACTGAAGCTTTCTTT. Full variable domain (remainder filled in from reference TRBV5-1 and TRBJ1-1): KAGVTQTPRYLIKTRGQQVTLSCSPISGHRSVSWYQQTPGQGLQFLFEYFSETQRNKGNFPGRFSGRQFSNSRSEMNVSTLELGDSALYLCASSFLGTGGNTEAFFGQGTRLTVV.

The gene calls are TRBV4-1 and TRBJ1-5; the match to TRBD1 covers 9 bases. This CDR3 is 14 amino acids long. The V gene's germline CDR1 is MGHRA and CDR2 YSYEKL. V trimming: 3 bases; J trimming: 5 bases; junction bases outside the gene matches: 2. CDR3 in DNA: TGCGCCAGCAGCCAGCGACAGGGGGATCAGCCCCAGCATTTT. Its translation: CASSQRQGDQPQHF.